The rows below give T cell receptor beta chains drawn from one sample of a study of OX40 agonist ivuxolimab in advanced cancers. TCRdb's table, derived via immunoSEQ multiplex PCR, lists solely in-frame clones and lacks some. The repertoire consists of 15,000 or so clones, with just under 80% occurring once and the leading ten covering roughly 25%. The sequencing here drew on CD4+ or CD8+ T cells sorted from blood, taken in a trial of the OX40 agonist ivuxolimab. These receptors were obtained from an adult with an advanced solid tumor such as melanoma, head and neck, liver or kidney cancer. Each CDR3 is given with its conserved first and last residue.

V gene: TRBV28; J gene: TRBJ1-4; CDR3 protein: CASMGHLNEKLFF
V gene: TRBV12-1; J gene: TRBJ2-3; CDR3 protein: CASSFGAESADTQYF
V gene: TRBV7-6; J gene: TRBJ2-1; CDR3 protein: CASSSASGGGYNEQFF
V gene: TRBV9; J gene: TRBJ2-1; CDR3 protein: CASSVEGQGDEQFF
V gene: TRBV11-2; J gene: TRBJ1-6; CDR3 protein: CASSLGAINNSPLHF
V gene: TRBV29-1; J gene: TRBJ2-7; CDR3 protein: CSVPVRGSYEQYF
V gene: TRBV5-4; J gene: TRBJ1-1; CDR3 protein: CASSLDHTEAFF
V gene: TRBV4-1; J gene: TRBJ2-1; CDR3 protein: CASSLTGTSGYNEQFF
V gene: TRBV5-1; J gene: TRBJ2-1; CDR3 protein: CASSGYNYNEQFF
V gene: TRBV9; J gene: TRBJ2-1; CDR3 protein: CASSVGGQEWNEQFF
V gene: TRBV2; J gene: TRBJ2-3; CDR3 protein: CASHPRVGGTDTQYF
V gene: TRBV6-1; J gene: TRBJ2-4; CDR3 protein: CASSEGLAEDIQYF
V gene: TRBV2; J gene: TRBJ1-5; CDR3 protein: CASSITGLGNQPQHF
V gene: TRBV19; J gene: TRBJ2-1; CDR3 protein: CASSLRGTGINEQFF
V gene: TRBV7-2; J gene: TRBJ2-3; CDR3 protein: CASSSLAGAPDTQYF
V gene: TRBV19; J gene: TRBJ1-1; CDR3 protein: CASHWNTEAFF
V gene: TRBV7-7; J gene: TRBJ1-4; CDR3 protein: CASSRDQGKLFF
V gene: TRBV27; J gene: TRBJ1-5; CDR3 protein: CASRARVGAQPQHF
V gene: TRBV5-6; J gene: TRBJ1-1; CDR3 protein: CASSLGTGNTEAFF
V gene: TRBV4-1; J gene: TRBJ1-5; CDR3 protein: CASSQARGQPQHF
V gene: TRBV28; J gene: TRBJ1-2; CDR3 protein: CASSSPDNYGYTF
V gene: TRBV6-1; J gene: TRBJ1-6; CDR3 protein: CASSEEVPFPLHF
V gene: TRBV27; J gene: TRBJ2-3; CDR3 protein: CASSSPGLAGWDTQYF
V gene: TRBV7-6; J gene: TRBJ1-1; CDR3 protein: CASSLLRGGLNTEAFF
V gene: TRBV13; J gene: TRBJ1-4; CDR3 protein: CASSLGMATNEKLFF
V gene: TRBV7-9; J gene: TRBJ2-5; CDR3 protein: CASSSTERGIETQYF
V gene: TRBV5-1; J gene: TRBJ1-1; CDR3 protein: CASSGTGLTEAFF
V gene: TRBV27; J gene: TRBJ1-1; CDR3 protein: CASSSPGSTGRTEAFF
V gene: TRBV28; J gene: TRBJ2-6; CDR3 protein: CASTLGGANVLTF
V gene: TRBV5-1; J gene: TRBJ2-5; CDR3 protein: CASSPDAGGKETQYF
V gene: TRBV7-8; J gene: TRBJ2-2; CDR3 protein: CASELRFSLSASGRVGELFF
V gene: TRBV7-7; J gene: TRBJ2-5; CDR3 protein: CASSLGTGEETQYF
V gene: TRBV7-8; J gene: TRBJ1-2; CDR3 protein: CASSLDGAYGYTF
V gene: TRBV27; J gene: TRBJ2-7; CDR3 protein: CASSPGGHYEQYF
V gene: TRBV7-9; J gene: TRBJ1-5; CDR3 protein: CASSLVVVGHNQPQHF
V gene: TRBV27; J gene: TRBJ2-6; CDR3 protein: CASSSGANVLTF
V gene: TRBV6-6; J gene: TRBJ2-7; CDR3 protein: CASSYTGQAYEQYF
V gene: TRBV2; J gene: TRBJ2-7; CDR3 protein: CASSGGYEQYF
V gene: TRBV15; J gene: TRBJ2-1; CDR3 protein: CATSTPGILGQFF
V gene: TRBV6-5; J gene: TRBJ2-4; CDR3 protein: CASSYSIERNIQYF
V gene: TRBV4-1; J gene: TRBJ2-3; CDR3 protein: CASSHGESTDTQYF
V gene: TRBV5-1; J gene: TRBJ2-6; CDR3 protein: CARKDYSGANVLTF
V gene: TRBV10-3; J gene: TRBJ1-2; CDR3 protein: CAISEDPALDYGYTF
V gene: TRBV30; J gene: TRBJ1-1; CDR3 protein: CAWSGGPVAFF
V gene: TRBV19; J gene: TRBJ2-7; CDR3 protein: CASSLTGSSYEQYF
V gene: TRBV5-1; J gene: TRBJ2-2; CDR3 protein: CASSSGAGELFF
V gene: TRBV9; J gene: TRBJ2-7; CDR3 protein: CASSAGPDPYEQYF
V gene: TRBV5-6; J gene: TRBJ2-1; CDR3 protein: CASSWMGRQFF
V gene: TRBV11-2; J gene: TRBJ1-2; CDR3 protein: CASSLGGSSRGYTF
V gene: TRBV28; J gene: TRBJ1-6; CDR3 protein: CASLAETLSNSPLHF
V gene: TRBV7-9; J gene: TRBJ2-1; CDR3 protein: CASSTSAGDYNEQFF
V gene: TRBV15; J gene: TRBJ2-6; CDR3 protein: CATSTRQSSGANVLTF
V gene: TRBV2; J gene: TRBJ1-6; CDR3 protein: CASRKPATYNSPLHF
V gene: TRBV7-9; J gene: TRBJ1-1; CDR3 protein: CASRPLGSFGPNTEAFF